This T cell receptor (beta chain) derives from a study of cytomegalovirus exposure and HLA in healthy donors. Findings of the study overall: Sequence variants that were highly shared formed a cluster that was likely a sequencing artifact. The classifier was said to identify cytomegalovirus status with high specificity and sensitivity.

The study ran its PCR with 60 Vbeta and 13 Jbeta primers. Profiling relied on immunoSEQ multiplex PCR, and the TCRdb table lists in-frame clones only, not all of them. The table has 170,000 or so clones, around four fifths seen once. About this clone: Its antigen is as yet unknown.

CDR3 length: 16 amino acids. CDR1 KGHSH and CDR2 LQKENI come from the germline V gene. Trimming took off 2 bases at V and 2 bases at J, with 13 bases between the two ends. The sample was PBMCs. The sequence came from a woman aged 45-60 years in good health and CMV-seropositive. The chain is built from TRBV18 and TRBJ1-3; weak D call: TRBD1 (6 bases). The CDR3 protein is CASSPLDRYTGNTIYF. The DNA of the CDR3 is TGTGCCAGCTCACCATTGGACAGATATACTGGAAACACCATATATTTT.